Shown below are 25 T cell receptor beta chains from a single sample sequenced in a study of blood T cell repertoires in COVID-19 (dated by TCRdb to the early 2020s). Preparation of the library involved the immunoSEQ multiplex PCR assay. The table comes from immuneACCESS by way of TCRdb, which keeps in-frame sequences with V and J called. Part of the clones is missing from these tables; in studies checked, under half for an unresolved V gene and the rest for unknown reasons. The sample table records about 110,000 clones; more than 65% of these occur just once. Around 4% of the sample is in the top ten clones. Sequenced sample: peripheral blood. The receptors shown here come from a woman of 80 years or more with acute or convalescent COVID-19.

In its sample, this clone was seen a few times. The chain is built from TRBV3-1 (or the pseudogene TRBV3-2) and TRBJ2-5, with TRBD2 matching over 8 bases. Germline CDR1 reads LGHDT; CDR2 reads YNNKEL (reference sequence). CDR3 length: 15 residues. V lost 1 base, J lost 4 bases, and 5 bases stayed unmatched. The CDR3 sequence: CASSQVGSGAETQYF. In nucleotides, the CDR3 is TGTGCCAGCAGCCAAGTTGGTAGCGGGGCAGAGACCCAGTACTTC.

The rearrangement uses TRBV30 and TRBJ2-1; TRBD1 is a possible D gene (6 bases). V shed 7 bases and J shed 1 base, with 11 bases lying between them. The CDR3 has 13 residues. Germline V gives CDR1 GTSNPN, CDR2 SVGIG (reference sequence). The CDR3 coding sequence is TGTGCCTTCACACAGGGATCCTACAATGAGCAGTTCTTC. Translation gives CAFTQGSYNEQFF.

The gene calls are TRBV19 and TRBJ2-2, with 12 bases lining up with TRBD2. This CDR3 is built from 20 residues. Germline V gene sequence: CDR1 LNHDA, CDR2 SQIVND (reference sequence). V trimming: 5 bases; J trimming: 0 bases; junction bases outside the gene matches: 13. The CDR3 DNA is TGTGCCAGTAGTGCAGAGGGACTAGCGGGTATCGGGGCGAACACCGGGGAGCTGTTTTTT. The encoded protein is CASSAEGLAGIGANTGELFF.

In this sample, this clone turned up a few times. The chain's CDR3 is CASSPPEGYGYTF. In nucleotides, the CDR3 is TGTGCCAGCTCACCACCGGAGGGTTATGGCTACACCTTC. This chain joins TRBV18 and TRBJ1-2; no reliable D call. There are 13 residues in the CDR3. The ends were cut back, 0 bases at V and 5 bases at J, with 7 bases in the middle. Germline V gene data show CDR1 as KGHSH and CDR2 as LQKENI.

This clone was recorded a few times. The chain carries TRBV7-9 and TRBJ1-3; 11 nucleotides agree with TRBD1. This CDR3 spans 14 amino acids. Germline trimming cut 5 bases from V and 8 bases from J; bases unmatched to any gene: 5. From germline, CDR1 is SEHNR and CDR2 FQNEAQ (reference sequence). CDR3 DNA: TGTGCCAGCAGCCCCCGGGACAGGGGGTACACCATATATTTT. Translated: CASSPRDRGYTIYF. Supplemented by reference TRBV7-9 and TRBJ1-3, the full variable domain reads DTGVSQNPRHKITKRGQNVTFRCDPISEHNRLYWYRQTLGQGPEFLTYFQNEAQLEKSRLLSDRFSAERPKGSFSTLEIQRTEQGDSAMYLCASSPRDRGYTIYFGEGSWLTVV.

This chain joins TRBV28 and TRBJ1-2, with unresolved D. V shed 5 bases and J shed 8 bases, with 12 bases lying between them. Germline assignment: CDR1 MDHEN and CDR2 SYDVKM. This CDR3 has 12 residues. The CDR3 nucleotides are TGTGCCAGCAGTCCATTCCTGCAGGGCTACACCTTC. It encodes CASSPFLQGYTF.

The chain links TRBV5-1 to TRBJ1-6; D might be TRBD1 (6 bases). The germline V gene has CDR1 SGHRS and CDR2 YFSETQ. V was trimmed by 4 bases and J by 6 bases, leaving 17 bases between them. The CDR3 is 16 residues long. CDR3: CASSTALGGGNSPLHF. The CDR3 coding sequence is TGCGCCAGCAGCACCGCATTAGGGGGGGGTAATTCACCCCTCCACTTT.

This rearrangement joins TRBV29-1 to TRBJ2-3, with D possibly TRBD1 on 6 matching bases. V lost 5 bases and J lost 4, with 16 bases in between. Germline loops: CDR1 SQVTM, CDR2 ANQGSEA. The CDR3 extends over 14 amino acids. The CDR3 DNA reads as TGCAGCGTTACGGGCCCCAGGGGCCCAGATACGCAGTATTTT. It codes for CSVTGPRGPDTQYF.

The rearrangement joins TRBV28 to TRBJ1-2, with no clear D. Trimming pared 3 bases from V and 5 bases from J, leaving 7 bases between. The germline V gene has CDR1 MDHEN and CDR2 SYDVKM. CDR3 length equals 12 residues. The DNA of the CDR3 is TGTGCCAGCAGTTTGAAGAGATATGGCTACACCTTC. It yields the protein CASSLKRYGYTF.

The J gene is TRBJ1-1, the V gene TRBV19, with TRBD1 as a possible D gene (5 bases). The CDR3 runs to 13 residues. Germline CDR1 and CDR2: LNHDA and SQIVND (reference sequence). V lost 9 bases and J lost 1, with 12 bases in between. DNA of the CDR3: TGTGCCAGCAGTCAGGGCCGGAACACTGAAGCTTTCTTT. As protein: CASSQGRNTEAFF.

V is TRBV20-1 and J is TRBJ2-7; no definite D call. V lost 3 bases, J lost 2 bases, and 14 bases lay in between. The CDR3 loop spans 14 amino acids. The germline CDR1 and CDR2 sequences are DFQATT and SNEGSKA (reference sequence). The DNA of the CDR3 is TGCAGTGCTAGTAGGCCGCGAGACACCTACGAGCAGTACTTC. Translation gives CSASRPRDTYEQYF.

The rearrangement links TRBV9 to TRBJ2-3, with D possibly TRBD2 on 5 matching bases. V was cut by 3 bases and J by 4 bases, with 18 bases left in between. There are 16 residues in the CDR3. Germline-derived CDR1 and CDR2 are SGDLS and YYNGEE. The CDR3 coding sequence is TGTGCCAGCAGCGCCGTTGAATCTCTCGGGGCAGATACGCAGTATTTT. Amino acid sequence: CASSAVESLGADTQYF.

Comment on this clone: Its ends do not fully match the called genes, so a read error is possible. The genes are TRBV24-1 and TRBJ2-3; 9 bases line up with TRBD1. Looked up from germline, CDR1 is KGHDR and CDR2 is SFDVKD. CDR3 size: 12 residues. The CDR3 spells CATSRDGTGKNF. CDR3 in DNA: TGTGCCACCAGTAGGGACGGGACAGGGAAGAATTTT.

The chain links TRBV19 to TRBJ1-1; D gene uncertain. This CDR3 has 15 amino acids. Trimming took off 5 bases at V and 1 base at J, with 14 bases between the two ends. Germline CDR1 and CDR2: LNHDA and SQIVND (reference sequence). CDR3 coding DNA: TGTGCCAGTAGTCCCATGTGGAGGGCGAACACTGAAGCTTTCTTT. It yields the protein CASSPMWRANTEAFF.

The chain joins TRBV30 to TRBJ2-5, with 9 bases matching TRBD2. Germline values: CDR1 GTSNPN, CDR2 SVGIG (reference sequence). V gave up 0 bases and J gave up 1 base; unmatched junction bases: 6. The CDR3 extends over 16 amino acids. The CDR3 protein is CAWSVGLTSGQETQYF. CDR3 DNA sequence: TGTGCCTGGAGTGTAGGGCTGACTAGCGGCCAAGAGACCCAGTACTTC.

This clone turned up a few times. The CDR3 sequence: CATSGGGNQPQHF. The CDR3 coding sequence is TGTGCCACCAGCGGGGGAGGGAATCAGCCCCAGCATTTT. This sequence joins TRBV24-1 and TRBJ1-5; possibly TRBD1 for D (5 bases). V was cut by 7 bases and J by 4 bases, with 10 bases left in between. There are 13 residues in the CDR3. Germline V gene sequence: CDR1 KGHDR, CDR2 SFDVKD.

In its sample, this clone was seen once. This chain joins TRBV7-3 and TRBJ1-1, with 8 bases matching TRBD1. The CDR3 extends over 13 amino acids. V shed 5 bases and J 8 bases; nucleotides not matched to a gene: 7. Germline CDR1 reads SGHTA; CDR2 reads FQGTGA. The CDR3 reads CASSTQDREEAFF. The CDR3 DNA is TGTGCCAGCAGCACCCAGGACAGGGAAGAAGCTTTCTTT.

This clone is judged medium-sized. The V gene is TRBV5-1, the J gene TRBJ2-6; TRBD1 is a possible D gene (6 bases). Trimming stripped 3 bases from V and 4 bases from J, with 11 bases between. Germline V lookup: CDR1 SGHRS, CDR2 YFSETQ. The CDR3 is made up of 15 amino acids. The CDR3 reads CASSSQGWGANVLTF. CDR3 nucleotide sequence: TGCGCCAGCAGCTCACAGGGATGGGGGGCCAACGTCCTGACTTTC.

This clone was seen just once. V gene TRBV7-2 combines with J gene TRBJ1-1; TRBD1 aligns across 8 bases. Per the germline V gene, CDR1 is SGHTA and CDR2 is FQGNSA. Trimming took 5 bases from V and 2 from J; bases not matched to a gene: 4. The CDR3 covers 14 residues. The DNA for the CDR3 is TGTGCCAGCAGCCCCGACAGGGGTAACACTGAAGCTTTCTTT. This gives the protein CASSPDRGNTEAFF.

The genes are TRBV7-9 and TRBJ1-2; D is undetermined. The V and J ends lost 4 bases and 7 bases respectively, with 7 bases between them. This CDR3 region has 11 residues. In germline, CDR1 is SEHNR, CDR2 FQNEAQ (reference sequence). The CDR3 loop reads CASSYISGYTF. The CDR3 region has the DNA TGTGCCAGCAGCTACATCTCTGGCTACACCTTC.

The chain carries TRBV12-3 or TRBV12-4 and TRBJ2-1; 7 bases align to TRBD2. CDR3 length equals 13 residues. With 10 bases clipped from V and 3 bases from J, the junction kept 6 bases outside the gene matches. The CDR3 sequence is CATRLASYNEQFF. CDR3 bases: TGTGCCACGCGACTAGCAAGCTACAATGAGCAGTTCTTC.

The chain carries TRBV3-1 (or the pseudogene TRBV3-2) and TRBJ2-1, with 11 bases lining up with TRBD2. Germline CDR1 is LGHDT and CDR2 is YNNKEL (reference sequence). The ends lost 4 bases at V and 8 bases at J; junction bases unmatched: 4. This CDR3 spans 14 amino acids. As DNA, the CDR3 is TGTGCCAGCAGCCCTAGCGGGAGGCCCCATGAGCAGTTCTTC. It codes for CASSPSGRPHEQFF.

V and J are TRBV5-1 and TRBJ2-2; D uncertain. Trimming removed 5 bases at V and 0 bases at J, with 8 bases between. The germline V gene encodes CDR1 SGHRS and CDR2 YFSETQ. The length of the CDR3 is 14 residues. CDR3 DNA: TGCGCCAGCAGTCTCTCTTCGAACACCGGGGAGCTGTTTTTT. Amino acid sequence: CASSLSSNTGELFF.

This clone appeared once. V and J are TRBV7-2 and TRBJ1-1, with 9 bases matching TRBD1. The CDR3 runs 16 residues. The trim removed 2 bases at V and 4 bases at J, leaving 8 bases unmatched. CDR1 is SGHTA, CDR2 FQGNSA, per germline. The CDR3 DNA reads TGTGCCAGCAGCTTATTCGCCGGGACAGGGACCACTGAAGCTTTCTTT. Protein sequence: CASSLFAGTGTTEAFF.

The CDR3: CAWRGLAGVQETQYF. DNA for the CDR3: TGTGCCTGGAGGGGACTAGCGGGGGTACAAGAGACCCAGTACTTC. The rearrangement joins TRBV30 to TRBJ2-5; 14 positions agree with TRBD2. The germline V gene encodes CDR1 GTSNPN and CDR2 SVGIG (reference sequence). The CDR3 covers 15 residues. V lost 3 bases and J lost 2; bases outside the gene matches: 2. Complete variable domain (other parts from reference TRBV30 and TRBJ2-5): SQTIHQWPATLVQPVGSPLSLECTVEGTSNPNLYWYRQAAGRGLQLLFYSVGIGQISSEVPQNLSASRPQDRQFILSSKKLLLSDSGFYLCAWRGLAGVQETQYFGPGTRLLVL.